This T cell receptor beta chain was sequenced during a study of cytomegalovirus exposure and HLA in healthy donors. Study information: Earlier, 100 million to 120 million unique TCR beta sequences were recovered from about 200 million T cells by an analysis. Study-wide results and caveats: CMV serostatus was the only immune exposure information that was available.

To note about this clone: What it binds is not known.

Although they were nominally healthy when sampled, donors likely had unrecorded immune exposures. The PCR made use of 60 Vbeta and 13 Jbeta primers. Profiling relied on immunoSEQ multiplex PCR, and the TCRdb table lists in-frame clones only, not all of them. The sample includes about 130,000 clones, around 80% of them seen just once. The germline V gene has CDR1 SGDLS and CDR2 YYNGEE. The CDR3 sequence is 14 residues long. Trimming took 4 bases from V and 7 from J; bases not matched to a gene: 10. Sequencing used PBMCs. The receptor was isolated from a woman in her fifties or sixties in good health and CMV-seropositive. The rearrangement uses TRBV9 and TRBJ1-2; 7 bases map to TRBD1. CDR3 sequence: CASSPTTGSIGYTF. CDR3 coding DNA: TGTGCCAGCAGCCCGACGACAGGGTCGATTGGCTACACCTTC.